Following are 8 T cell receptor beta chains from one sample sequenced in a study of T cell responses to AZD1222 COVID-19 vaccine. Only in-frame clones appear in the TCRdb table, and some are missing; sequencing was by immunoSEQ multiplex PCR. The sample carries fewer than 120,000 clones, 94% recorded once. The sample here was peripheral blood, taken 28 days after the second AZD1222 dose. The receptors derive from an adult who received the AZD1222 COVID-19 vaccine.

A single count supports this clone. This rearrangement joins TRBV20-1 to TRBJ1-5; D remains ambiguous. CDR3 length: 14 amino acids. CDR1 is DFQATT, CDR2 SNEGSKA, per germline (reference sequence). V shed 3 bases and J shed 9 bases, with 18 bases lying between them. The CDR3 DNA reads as TGCAGTGCTAGTAGTCGTGGGAGAGATTCGCCCCAGCATTTT. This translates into CSASSRGRDSPQHF.

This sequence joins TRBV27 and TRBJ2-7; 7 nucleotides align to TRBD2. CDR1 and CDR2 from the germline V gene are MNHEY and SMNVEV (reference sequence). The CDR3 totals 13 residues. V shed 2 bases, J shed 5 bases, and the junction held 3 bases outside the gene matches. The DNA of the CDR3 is TGTGCCAGCAGTTTAGGGCTAGCGGACGAGCAGTACTTC. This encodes CASSLGLADEQYF.

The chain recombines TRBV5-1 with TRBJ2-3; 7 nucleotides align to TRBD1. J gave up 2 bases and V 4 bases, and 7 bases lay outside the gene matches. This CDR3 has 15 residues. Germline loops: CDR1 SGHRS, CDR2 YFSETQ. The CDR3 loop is CASSLQTGYTDTQYF. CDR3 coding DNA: TGCGCCAGCAGCCTCCAGACAGGGTACACAGATACGCAGTATTTT.

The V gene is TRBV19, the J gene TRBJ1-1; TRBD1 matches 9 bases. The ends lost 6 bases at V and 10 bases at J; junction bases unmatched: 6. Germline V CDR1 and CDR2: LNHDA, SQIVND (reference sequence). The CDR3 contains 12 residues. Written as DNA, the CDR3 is TGTGCCAGTAGATGGACAGGGGATAGAGCTTTCTTT. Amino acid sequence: CASRWTGDRAFF.

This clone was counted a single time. This CDR3 reads CASSLGRSLESYTF. The CDR3 DNA follows: TGTGCCAGTAGTCTCGGACGGTCCCTTGAGAGCTACACCTTC. The chain recombines TRBV19 with TRBJ1-2, with D unresolved. The CDR3 contains 14 residues. V lost 5 bases and J 9 bases, leaving 19 bases between the germline ends. CDR1 is LNHDA, CDR2 SQIVND, per germline (reference sequence).

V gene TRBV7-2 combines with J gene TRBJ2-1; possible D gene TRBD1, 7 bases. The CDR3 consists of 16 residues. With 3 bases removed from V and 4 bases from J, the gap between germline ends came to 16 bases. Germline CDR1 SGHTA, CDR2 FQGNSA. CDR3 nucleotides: TGTGCCAGCAGCTTCCAAGGGGGCGCGGGGTACAATGAGCAGTTCTTC. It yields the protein CASSFQGGAGYNEQFF.

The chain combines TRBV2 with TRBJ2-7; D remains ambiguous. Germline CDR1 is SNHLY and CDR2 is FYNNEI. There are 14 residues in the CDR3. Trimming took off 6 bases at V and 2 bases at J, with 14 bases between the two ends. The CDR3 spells CASRVTLLTYEQYF. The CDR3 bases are TGTGCCAGCAGAGTAACTCTACTAACCTACGAGCAGTACTTC.

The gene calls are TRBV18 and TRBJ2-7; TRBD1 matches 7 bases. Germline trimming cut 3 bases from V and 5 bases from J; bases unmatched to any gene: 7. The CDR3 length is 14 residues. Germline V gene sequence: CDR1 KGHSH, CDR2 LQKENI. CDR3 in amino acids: CASSPTGTRHEQYF. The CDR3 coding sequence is TGTGCCAGCTCACCGACAGGGACCCGCCACGAGCAGTACTTC.